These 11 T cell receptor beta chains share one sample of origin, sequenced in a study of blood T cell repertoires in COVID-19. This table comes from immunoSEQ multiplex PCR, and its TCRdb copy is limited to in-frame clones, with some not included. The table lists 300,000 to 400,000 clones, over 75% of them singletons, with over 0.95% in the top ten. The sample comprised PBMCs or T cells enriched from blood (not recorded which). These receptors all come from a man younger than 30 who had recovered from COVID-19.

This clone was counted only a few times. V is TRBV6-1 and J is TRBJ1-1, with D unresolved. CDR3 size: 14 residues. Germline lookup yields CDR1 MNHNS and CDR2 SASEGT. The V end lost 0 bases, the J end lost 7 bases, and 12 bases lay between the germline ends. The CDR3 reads CASSEARRSGEAFF. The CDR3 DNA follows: TGTGCCAGCAGTGAAGCGCGGCGGAGCGGTGAAGCTTTCTTT.

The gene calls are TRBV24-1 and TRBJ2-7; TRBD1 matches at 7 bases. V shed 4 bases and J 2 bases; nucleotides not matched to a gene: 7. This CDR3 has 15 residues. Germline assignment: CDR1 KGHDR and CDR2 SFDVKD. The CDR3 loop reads CATSDKGQPTYEQYF. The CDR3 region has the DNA TGTGCCACCAGTGACAAGGGACAGCCAACCTACGAGCAGTACTTC.

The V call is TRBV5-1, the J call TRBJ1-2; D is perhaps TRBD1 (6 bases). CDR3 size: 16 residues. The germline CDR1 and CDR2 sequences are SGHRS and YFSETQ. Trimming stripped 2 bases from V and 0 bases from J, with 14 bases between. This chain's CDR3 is CASSFPSGAPNYGYTF. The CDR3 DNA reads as TGCGCCAGCAGCTTTCCATCAGGGGCCCCTAACTATGGCTACACCTTC.

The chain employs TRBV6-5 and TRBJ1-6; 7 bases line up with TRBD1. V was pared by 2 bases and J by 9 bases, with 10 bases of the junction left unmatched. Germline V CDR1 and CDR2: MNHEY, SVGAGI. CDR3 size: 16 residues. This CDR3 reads CASSYQRQGKGSPLHF. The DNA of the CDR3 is TGTGCCAGCAGTTACCAAAGACAGGGCAAGGGTTCACCCCTCCACTTT.

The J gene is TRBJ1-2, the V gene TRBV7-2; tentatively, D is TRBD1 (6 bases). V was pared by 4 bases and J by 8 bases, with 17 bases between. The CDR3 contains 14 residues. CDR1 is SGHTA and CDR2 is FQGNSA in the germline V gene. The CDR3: CASSSYQGTEGYTF. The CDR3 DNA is TGTGCCAGCAGCTCCTACCAGGGGACGGAAGGCTACACCTTC. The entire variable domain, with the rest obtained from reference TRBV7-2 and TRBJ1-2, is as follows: GAGVSQSPSNKVTEKGKDVELRCDPISGHTALYWYRQSLGQGLEFLIYFQGNSAPDKSGLPSDRFSAERTGGSVSTLTIQRTQQEDSAVYLCASSSYQGTEGYTFGSGTRLTVV.

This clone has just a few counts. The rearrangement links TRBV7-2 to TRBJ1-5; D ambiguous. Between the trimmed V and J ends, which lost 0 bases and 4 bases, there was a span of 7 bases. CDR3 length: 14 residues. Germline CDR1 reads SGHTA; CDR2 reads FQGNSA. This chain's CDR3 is CASSLAPRNQPQHF. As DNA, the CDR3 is TGTGCCAGCAGCTTAGCCCCCAGGAATCAGCCCCAGCATTTT.

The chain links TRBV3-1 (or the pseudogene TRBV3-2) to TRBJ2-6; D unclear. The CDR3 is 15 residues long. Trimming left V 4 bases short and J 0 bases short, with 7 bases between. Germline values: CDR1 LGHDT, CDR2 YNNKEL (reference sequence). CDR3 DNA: TGTGCCAGCAGCCGTCAGGTCTCTGGGGCCAACGTCCTGACTTTC. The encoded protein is CASSRQVSGANVLTF.

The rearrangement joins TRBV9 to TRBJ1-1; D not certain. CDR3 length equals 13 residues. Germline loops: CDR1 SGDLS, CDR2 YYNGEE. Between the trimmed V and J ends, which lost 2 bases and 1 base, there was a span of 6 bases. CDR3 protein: CASSVRRNTEAFF. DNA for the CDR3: TGTGCCAGCAGCGTGAGGCGGAACACTGAAGCTTTCTTT.

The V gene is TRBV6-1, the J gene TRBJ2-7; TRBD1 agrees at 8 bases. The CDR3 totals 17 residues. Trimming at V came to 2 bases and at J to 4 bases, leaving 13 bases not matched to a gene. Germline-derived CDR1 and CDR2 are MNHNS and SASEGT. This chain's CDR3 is CASSEKYSGDRLYEQYF. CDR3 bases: TGTGCCAGCAGTGAAAAATATAGTGGGGACAGGTTGTACGAGCAGTACTTC.

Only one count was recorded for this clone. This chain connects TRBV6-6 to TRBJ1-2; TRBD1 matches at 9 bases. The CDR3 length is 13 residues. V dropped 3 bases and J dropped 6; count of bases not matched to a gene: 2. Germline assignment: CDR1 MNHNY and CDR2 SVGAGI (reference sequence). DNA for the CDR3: TGTGCCAGCAGTTATACAGGGGGCAATGGCTACACCTTC. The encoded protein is CASSYTGGNGYTF.

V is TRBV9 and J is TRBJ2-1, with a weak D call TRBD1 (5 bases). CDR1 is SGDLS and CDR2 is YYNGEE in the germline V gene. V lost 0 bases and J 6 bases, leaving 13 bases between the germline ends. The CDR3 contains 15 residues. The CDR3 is CASSVVPLGANEQFF. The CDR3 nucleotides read TGTGCCAGCAGCGTAGTCCCCCTAGGGGCCAATGAGCAGTTCTTC. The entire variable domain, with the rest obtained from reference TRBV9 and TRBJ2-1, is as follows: DSGVTQTPKHLITATGQRVTLRCSPRSGDLSVYWYQQSLDQGLQFLIQYYNGEERAKGNILERFSAQQFPDLHSELNLSSLELGDSALYFCASSVVPLGANEQFFGPGTRLTVL.